This entry describes one T cell receptor (beta chain). Its antigen remains unidentified. The data are from a study of cytomegalovirus exposure and HLA in healthy donors. Amplification used 60 Vbeta primers and 13 Jbeta primers. Authors' analysis steps: Approximately 12 million of about 80 million unique TCR beta chains were shared, per a later count. The method was immunoSEQ multiplex PCR; TCRdb's version includes in-frame clones alone and lacks a portion of them. Clone size and V and J calls were adopted from that table, with D and trimming inferred from the DNA. The table includes 150,000 to 200,000 clones, over 80% detected once. Study-wide findings and caveats: Judged likely to be a sequencing artifact was a cluster of highly shared sequence variants. In a later analysis, specific HLA alleles were associated with around 17,000 TCR beta sequences at a 0.05 false discovery rate. A later analysis showed TCR association rates differing by HLA locus, peaking at DRB1 and lowest at HLA-C.

Germline CDR1 is SGHRS and CDR2 is YFSETQ. CDR3 size: 18 residues. V trimming: 3 bases; J trimming: 5 bases; junction bases outside the gene matches: 17. The sequence was obtained from a human donor in good health. Sequenced sample: PBMCs. The gene calls are TRBV5-1 and TRBJ2-5; 9 bases are shared with TRBD2. The CDR3, as DNA: TGCGCCAGCAGCTCTCCCCCCGGTGGCGGGGGGGCCGGGGAGACCCAGTACTTC. This encodes CASSSPPGGGGAGETQYF.